The sequence of this T cell receptor beta chain was determined in a study of vaccination effects on CD4 cells after COVID-19. At the level of the study: After the second dose, samples were taken at median day 72.

Produced via immunoSEQ multiplex PCR; TCRdb's table is partial and in-frame only. The sample lists over 30,000 clones, roughly four fifths occurring once. A note on this clone: Its antigen is as yet unknown.

Deletions cut 4 bases from V and 0 bases from J, with 10 bases between. The CDR3 extends over 15 amino acids. CDR1 is SGHAT, CDR2 FQNNGV, per germline. Points from the study as a whole: Pronounced clonal contraction occurred in clones induced by infection and by vaccine late after vaccination.

ViraFEST assay sequencing came after antigen-specific CD4+ T cells were expanded with viral peptide pools. After around ten days in culture, the CD4+ T cells were isolated. Two-dose BNT162b2 or mRNA-1273 vaccination was given to participants. The vaccine recipients had no prior SARS-CoV-2 infection, with negative nucleocapsid antibodies. The receptor comes from a human donor who received a COVID-19 vaccine. Some clones in this sample may be carry-over from other donors' samples. The genes are TRBV11-2 and TRBJ1-3; D possibly corresponds to TRBD1 (6 bases). This specimen was CD4+ T cells from PBMCs cultured with HCoV-NL63 spike peptides, taken after COVID-19 vaccination. CDR3 nucleotides: TGTGCCAGCAGCTCAGACAGGAGCTCTGGAAACACCATATATTTT. The encoded protein is CASSSDRSSGNTIYF.